Each of the 29 T cell receptor beta chains below was sequenced from the same sample in a study of shared clonotypes between healthy human individuals. The data were produced by immunoSEQ multiplex PCR, yet TCRdb's version contains in-frame clones alone and is incomplete. The data contain 550,000 to 800,000 clones, less than 95% of them singletons. The sequenced material came from memory CD8+ T cells from PBMCs. Subset defined: CD45RO+ cells pooled with CCR7-negative TemRA cells. The source of these receptors is a man younger than 35 in good health. Some clones in this sample may be carry-over from other donors' samples.

The chain links TRBV19 to TRBJ1-4; D may be TRBD1 (5 bases). V gave up 3 bases and J gave up 0 bases, with 11 bases separating them. CDR3 length: 16 amino acids. The germline V gene encodes CDR1 LNHDA and CDR2 SQIVND (reference sequence). The CDR3 loop reads CASSMGTLATNEKLFF. The CDR3 region has the DNA TGTGCCAGTAGTATGGGGACTCTTGCAACTAATGAAAAACTGTTTTTT.

The genes are TRBV19 and TRBJ2-2, with 10 positions matching TRBD1. Germline assignment: CDR1 LNHDA and CDR2 SQIVND (reference sequence). Unmatched junction bases numbered 8, after V lost 4 bases and J lost 6 bases. CDR3 size: 16 residues. CDR3: CASSTRQGADSGELFF. CDR3 nucleotides: TGTGCCAGTAGTACGCGACAGGGGGCGGACTCCGGGGAGCTGTTTTTT.

The rearrangement uses TRBV11-3 and TRBJ2-5; 10 nucleotides agree with TRBD2. CDR1 SGHNT and CDR2 YENEEA come from the germline V gene. This CDR3 is built from 19 residues. Germline trimming cut 5 bases from V and 5 bases from J; bases unmatched to any gene: 20. In DNA, the CDR3 is TGTGCCAGCAGCCCCCCGAATTGGGAGCGGGAGGGCCCTCGGGAGACCCAGTACTTC. Its translation: CASSPPNWEREGPRETQYF.

This CDR3 reads CASSDGQGADGYTF. DNA for the CDR3: TGTGCCAGCAGCGACGGACAGGGGGCGGATGGCTACACCTTC. The chain is built from TRBV7-9 and TRBJ1-2; TRBD1 aligns across 11 bases. The CDR3 runs to 14 residues. Trimming at V came to 5 bases and at J to 6 bases, leaving 5 bases not matched to a gene. The germline V gene has CDR1 SEHNR and CDR2 FQNEAQ (reference sequence).

The gene calls are TRBV25-1 and TRBJ1-2, with D possibly matching TRBD1 (5 bases). Deletions cut 8 bases from V and 3 bases from J, with 28 bases between. The CDR3 is made up of 18 amino acids. From germline, CDR1 is MGHDK and CDR2 SYGVNS. The CDR3 spells CASPHGTLRWGRDYGYTF. The CDR3 coding sequence is TGTGCCAGCCCCCATGGGACGTTAAGGTGGGGCCGGGACTATGGCTACACCTTC.

The chain's CDR3 is CATSRDSNPSGGVYGYTF. CDR3 nucleotide sequence: TGTGCCACCAGCAGAGACTCGAATCCCTCGGGGGGGGTCTATGGCTACACCTTC. The chain links TRBV15 to TRBJ1-2, with TRBD1 as a possible D gene (5 bases). CDR3 length: 18 residues. From germline, CDR1 is LNHNV and CDR2 YYDKDF (reference sequence). The germline V and J ends were trimmed by 0 bases and 4 bases, with 21 bases remaining between them. Based on the CDR3 plus reference TRBV15 and TRBJ1-2, the full variable domain is DAMVIQNPRYQVTQFGKPVTLSCSQTLNHNVMYWYQQKSSQAPKLLFHYYDKDFNNEADTPDNFQSRRPNTSFCFLDIRSPGLGDTAMYLCATSRDSNPSGGVYGYTFGSGTRLTVV.

This rearrangement joins TRBV28 to TRBJ1-2, with D possibly matching TRBD1 (5 bases). The CDR3 is 11 amino acids. Germline V CDR1 and CDR2: MDHEN, SYDVKM. Here the CDR3 reads CVHGGTYGYTF. The CDR3 DNA follows: TGTGTCCACGGGGGGACCTATGGCTACACCTTC.

The chain joins TRBV9 to TRBJ1-6; D is undetermined. V lost 3 bases to trimming and J lost 7 bases, with 11 bases between them. The CDR3 length is 14 residues. CDR1 is SGDLS and CDR2 is YYNGEE in the germline V gene. The CDR3, as DNA: TGTGCCAGCAGCGAGTGGGCGGAGAATTCACCCCTCCACTTT. This codes for CASSEWAENSPLHF. Full variable domain (missing parts from reference TRBV9 and TRBJ1-6): DSGVTQTPKHLITATGQRVTLRCSPRSGDLSVYWYQQSLDQGLQFLIQYYNGEERAKGNILERFSAQQFPDLHSELNLSSLELGDSALYFCASSEWAENSPLHFGNGTRLTVT.

The chain couples TRBV4-1 to TRBJ2-3; D is possibly TRBD1 or TRBD2 (5 bases each). This CDR3 comprises 17 residues. Trimming removed 3 bases at V and 5 bases at J, with 21 bases between. Germline-derived CDR1 and CDR2 are MGHRA and YSYEKL. CDR3 loop: CASSHDAGWDPQDTQYF. As DNA, the CDR3 is TGCGCCAGCAGCCATGACGCCGGATGGGACCCACAAGATACGCAGTATTTT.

The V and J genes are TRBV28 and TRBJ1-5; 10 nucleotides match TRBD1. In germline, CDR1 is MDHEN, CDR2 SYDVKM. V was pared by 6 bases and J by 6 bases, with 5 bases of the junction left unmatched. The CDR3 is 14 amino acids. CDR3 protein: CASSSGQGGQPQHF. The CDR3 DNA reads TGTGCCAGCAGCTCCGGACAGGGGGGTCAGCCCCAGCATTTT.

V gene TRBV5-8 combines with J gene TRBJ1-5; D call uncertain. Germline assignment: CDR1 SGHTS and CDR2 YDEGEE. The CDR3 totals 14 residues. Trimming removed 4 bases from V and 0 bases from J, with 8 bases in between. The CDR3 protein is CASSPRNSNQPQHF. The CDR3 DNA sequence: TGTGCCAGCAGCCCCAGGAATAGCAATCAGCCCCAGCATTTT.

The chain combines TRBV5-1 with TRBJ1-2; D unresolved. Germline V gene data show CDR1 as SGHRS and CDR2 as YFSETQ. This CDR3 spans 13 amino acids. Between the trimmed V and J ends, which lost 3 bases and 0 bases, there was a span of 6 bases. In DNA form, the CDR3 reads TGCGCCAGCAGCTGGAGTTCTAACTATGGCTACACCTTC. The encoded protein is CASSWSSNYGYTF. The full variable domain, its missing parts supplied by reference TRBV5-1 and TRBJ1-2, is KAGVTQTPRYLIKTRGQQVTLSCSPISGHRSVSWYQQTPGQGLQFLFEYFSETQRNKGNFPGRFSGRQFSNSRSEMNVSTLELGDSALYLCASSWSSNYGYTFGSGTRLTVV.

V usage is TRBV7-3 and J usage is TRBJ1-1; no clear D. Germline CDR1 is SGHTA and CDR2 is FQGTGA. Trimming stripped 5 bases from V and 2 bases from J, with 9 bases between. This CDR3 contains 13 residues. The CDR3 DNA reads as TGTGCCAGCAGCCCCCGTTTAAACACTGAAGCTTTCTTT. It specifies CASSPRLNTEAFF.

CDR3 DNA: TGCAGCGTTAAACAGACGAGCTCCTACAATGAGCAGTTCTTC. Translating gives CSVKQTSSYNEQFF. This chain uses TRBV29-1 with TRBJ2-1, with no clear D. The V end lost 5 bases, the J end lost 0 bases, and 11 bases lay between the germline ends. Germline V gene sequence: CDR1 SQVTM, CDR2 ANQGSEA. There are 14 residues in the CDR3.

V gene TRBV5-4 combines with J gene TRBJ2-7, with a weak D call TRBD2 (6 bases). The CDR3 is made up of 16 amino acids. The germline CDR1 and CDR2 sequences are SGHNT and YYREEE (reference sequence). Trimming took off 5 bases at V and 3 bases at J, with 21 bases between the two ends. The CDR3: CASSYNGRGTVYEQYF. CDR3 DNA sequence: TGTGCCAGCAGTTATAATGGGCGGGGAACGGTCTACGAGCAGTACTTC.

V gene TRBV27 combines with J gene TRBJ2-7; D is unclear. The CDR3 consists of 11 residues. Germline CDR1 MNHEY, CDR2 SMNVEV (reference sequence). V shed 2 bases and J shed 6 bases, with 5 bases lying between them. In DNA form, the CDR3 reads TGTGCCAGCAGTTTAGGGCTCGAGCAGTACTTC. This codes for CASSLGLEQYF.

The chain combines TRBV30 with TRBJ1-4; no clear D gene. Germline CDR1 and CDR2: GTSNPN and SVGIG (reference sequence). Trimming pared 2 bases from V and 6 bases from J, leaving 22 bases between. CDR3 size: 17 residues. The CDR3: CAWSSPSGLSPDEKLFF. For the CDR3, the DNA is TGTGCCTGGAGTTCTCCATCTGGTCTCAGTCCCGATGAAAAACTGTTTTTT.

The chain recombines TRBV12-1 with TRBJ2-3. TRBV12-1 is recorded as a pseudogene. CDR3 length equals 13 residues. CDR3 sequence reads: CASSPRDTDTQYF. The CDR3 nucleotides read TGTGCCAGCAGCCCTAGGGACACAGATACGCAGTATTTT.

The chain recombines TRBV4-1 with TRBJ2-7; D is ambiguous. The CDR3 is 13 amino acids. The V gene lost 6 bases and the J gene lost 1 base, with 10 bases spanning the gap. Germline V CDR1 and CDR2: MGHRA, YSYEKL. CDR3 residues: CASSSVTSYEQYF. CDR3 nucleotide sequence: TGCGCCAGCAGTTCGGTGACTTCCTACGAGCAGTACTTC.

This clone was recorded once. The chain uses TRBV5-6 and TRBJ2-7, with D maybe TRBD1 (5 bases). Trimming shortened V by 6 bases and J by 3 bases, and 16 bases separated the two germline ends. Germline V gives CDR1 SGHDT, CDR2 YYEEEE. The CDR3 is 14 amino acids. CDR3 region: CASIRAGVSYEQYF. The CDR3 DNA is TGTGCCAGCATCAGGGCCGGAGTAAGCTACGAGCAGTACTTC. Looking up the rest from reference TRBV5-6 and TRBJ2-7 gives the full variable domain: DAGVTQSPTHLIKTRGQQVTLRCSPKSGHDTVSWYQQALGQGPQFIFQYYEEEERQRGNFPDRFSGHQFPNYSSELNVNALLLGDSALYLCASIRAGVSYEQYFGPGTRLTVT.

This clone was picked up one time. V is TRBV5-5 and J is TRBJ1-5; D remains unclear. The CDR3 runs to 14 residues. Trimming left V 3 bases short and J 4 bases short, with 11 bases between. Germline V gene data show CDR1 as SGHKS and CDR2 as YYEKEE (reference sequence). In DNA, the CDR3 is TGTGCCAGCAGCTCCGCTTGGGGAAATCAGCCCCAGCATTTT. It encodes CASSSAWGNQPQHF.

This chain links TRBV4-1 with TRBJ2-2; 7 nucleotides agree with TRBD2. The CDR3 totals 16 residues. Germline lookup yields CDR1 MGHRA and CDR2 YSYEKL. V trimming: 2 bases; J trimming: 3 bases; junction bases outside the gene matches: 6. CDR3 in DNA: TGCGCCAGCAGCCAAATACGCGGGAGCGACACCGGGGAGCTGTTTTTT. This gives the protein CASSQIRGSDTGELFF.

V and J are TRBV6-1 and TRBJ1-2; D gene uncertain. CDR1 and CDR2 (germline): MNHNS, SASEGT. The CDR3 totals 10 residues. Trimming left V 0 bases short and J 13 bases short, with 6 bases between. The CDR3 spells CASSEAEGTF. CDR3 DNA sequence: TGTGCCAGCAGTGAAGCTGAGGGCACCTTC.

The J gene is TRBJ2-5, the V gene TRBV27; D perhaps matches TRBD2 (6 bases). The CDR3 totals 14 residues. The germline gives CDR1 MNHEY, CDR2 SMNVEV (reference sequence). Trimming shortened V by 2 bases and J by 0 bases, and 7 bases separated the two germline ends. The CDR3: CASSLIADQETQYF. DNA for the CDR3: TGTGCCAGCAGTTTAATAGCGGACCAAGAGACCCAGTACTTC.

The chain uses TRBV7-8 and TRBJ2-3; D gene unclear. CDR1 SGHVS and CDR2 FQNEAQ come from the germline V gene. The CDR3 runs 18 residues. The V and J ends lost 4 bases and 2 bases respectively, with 22 bases between them. This CDR3 reads CASSSLGASTDITDTQYF. The CDR3 DNA reads as TGTGCCAGCAGCTCCCTGGGCGCGAGCACGGATATCACAGATACGCAGTATTTT.

On this clone: At the DNA level, this CDR3 is encoded by other sequences in the same sample as well. The CDR3 loop is CASSYSKGSTYEQYF. The DNA for the CDR3 is TGTGCCAGCAGTTACTCGAAAGGCAGCACCTACGAGCAGTACTTC. The gene calls are TRBV6-6 and TRBJ2-7; no reliable D call. Germline V lookup: CDR1 MNHNY, CDR2 SVGAGI (reference sequence). There are 15 residues in the CDR3. The ends were cut back, 0 bases at V and 2 bases at J, with 11 bases in the middle.

The genes are TRBV7-6 and TRBJ2-7; D is tentatively TRBD1 or TRBD2 (5 bases each). V was shortened by 1 base and J by 0 bases, with 13 bases between the two germline ends. Germline V CDR1 and CDR2: SGHVS, FNYEAQ. This CDR3 region has 16 residues. This CDR3 reads CASSLGRGESSYEQYF. The CDR3 DNA follows: TGTGCCAGCAGCTTAGGACGGGGCGAAAGCTCCTACGAGCAGTACTTC.

V and J are TRBV4-1 and TRBJ1-2; 9 bases are shared with TRBD1. The ends lost 1 base at V and 7 bases at J; junction bases unmatched: 7. CDR1 is MGHRA and CDR2 is YSYEKL in the germline V gene. The CDR3 has 15 amino acids. This CDR3 is CASSQVTGGAGGYTF. Here the CDR3 DNA reads TGCGCCAGCAGCCAAGTTACAGGGGGCGCGGGTGGCTACACCTTC.

The V call is TRBV7-9, the J call TRBJ2-7; possibly TRBD1 for D (7 bases). The CDR3 extends over 13 amino acids. Between the trimmed V and J ends, which lost 6 bases and 4 bases, there was a span of 13 bases. Germline V lookup: CDR1 SEHNR, CDR2 FQNEAQ (reference sequence). The CDR3 region has the DNA TGTGCCAGCAGTGCGGGGACAGCTTACGAGCAGTACTTC. It yields the protein CASSAGTAYEQYF.